A selection of T cell receptor beta chains follows, all from one sample in a study of metastatic and nonmetastatic thyroid tumors. TCRdb re-processed the PCR reads through MiXCR. The sample carries some 22,000 clones, about 21% recorded once. Sequences were obtained from blood. These receptors all stem from a male donor with papillary thyroid cancer or a benign thyroid nodule (not recorded which). Some clones in this sample may be carry-over from other donors' samples. Each CDR3 is given with its conserved first and last residue. Fields, in order: J gene, V gene, CDR3 protein.

TRBJ2-7 | TRBV29-1 | CSVEEGYEQYF
TRBJ1-5 | TRBV20-1 | CSASFRNQPQHF
TRBJ1-1 | TRBV4-3 | CASSQNVGHGGNTEAFF
TRBJ1-3 | TRBV27 | CASSSNWAGLGGNTIYF
TRBJ1-2 | TRBV27 | CASTQEPGQAYYGYTF
TRBJ2-5 | TRBV20-1 | CSARGTSVQETQYF
TRBJ2-3 | TRBV19 | CASSIVATPGTDTQYF
TRBJ2-2 | TRBV5-1 | CASSRQAKTGELFF
TRBJ1-1 | TRBV7-9 | CASSFGWDTEAFF
TRBJ2-3 | TRBV10-1 | CASSVRDGTDTQYF
TRBJ2-1 | TRBV7-3 | CASSLIAGNNEQFF
TRBJ2-1 | TRBV19 | CASRGGSDNEQFF
TRBJ1-6 | TRBV12-5 | CASGLANSPLHF
TRBJ2-7 | TRBV2 | CASSPTYKKYF
TRBJ2-5 | TRBV9 | CASVGASPIQETQYF
TRBJ1-3 | TRBV28 | CASMVRVNTIYF
TRBJ2-2 | TRBV6-2/TRBV6-3 | CASRLRGTGSTGELFF
TRBJ1-5 | TRBV4-1 | CASSQVPGSNQPQHF
TRBJ1-4 | TRBV2 | CATWYNEKLFF
TRBJ2-2 | TRBV12-5 | CASGIMDTGDLFF
TRBJ1-5 | TRBV15 | CATNITAGSNQPQHF
TRBJ2-7 | TRBV7-3 | CASSTGGAEQYF
TRBJ1-3 | TRBV7-4 | CASSFPRTRNTRSSGNTIYF
TRBJ2-7 | TRBV28 | CASSLLTGAFVYEQYF
TRBJ2-7 | TRBV5-1 | CASSFYSGNIYKQYF
TRBJ1-5 | TRBV6-2/TRBV6-3 | CANINRQGLPSNQPQHF
TRBJ1-5 | TRBV18 | CASSPNPVQQPQHF
TRBJ2-2 | TRBV6-1 | CASRETESHTRELFF
TRBJ2-1 | TRBV5-6 | CASSFWGGTSGSALFF
TRBJ2-1 | TRBV11-2 | CASSLKTGQHNEQFF
TRBJ2-3 | TRBV6-6 | CASSYLQAVTDTQYF
TRBJ2-7 | TRBV10-1 | CASSESLTDEQYF
TRBJ2-1 | TRBV12-3/TRBV12-4 | CASNREYYNEQFF
TRBJ1-6 | TRBV6-2/TRBV6-3 | CASRTSGSSPLHF
TRBJ2-7 | TRBV4-1 | CASSQEQNPFYEQYF
TRBJ2-7 | TRBV28 | CASSRYRGLSEQYF
TRBJ1-1 | TRBV27 | CASSSNMNTEAFF
TRBJ1-1 | TRBV19 | CASSPVFGSEAFF
TRBJ2-5 | TRBV24-1 | CATSDQPPWGVEETQYF
TRBJ2-5 | TRBV2 | CASITDRVQETQYF
TRBJ1-1 | TRBV18 | CASSPDPGVTEAFF
TRBJ2-5 | TRBV4-1 | CASSQQSGDRGKETQYF
TRBJ2-1 | TRBV20-1 | CSASTLAPNEQFF
TRBJ1-5 | TRBV2 | CASSDEGWSSPQHF
TRBJ2-5 | TRBV7-8 | CASDGTASLRGETQYF
TRBJ2-5 | TRBV28 | CTSSTPSGRRETQYF
TRBJ2-5 | TRBV30 | CAWSGTEETQYF
TRBJ2-7 | TRBV5-1 | CASSLALVLQSGHKSYEQYF
TRBJ2-5 | TRBV6-2/TRBV6-3 | CASSSMTSGRYQETQYF
TRBJ2-2 | TRBV20-1 | CSARSGQLNTGELFF
TRBJ1-1 | TRBV6-2/TRBV6-3 | CASSYPPWGAGATEAFF
TRBJ2-7 | TRBV5-1 | CASSFTVRLGPYEQYF
TRBJ2-7 | TRBV6-1 | CASSEEGPGRTYEQYF
TRBJ2-3 | TRBV2 | CASKRVTSPRDTQYF
TRBJ2-5 | TRBV10-3 | CAISQGCDTQYF
TRBJ2-3 | TRBV9 | CASSVAPGSGGTDTQYF
TRBJ1-1 | TRBV28 | CASSPSGRSPHF
TRBJ2-2 | TRBV2 | CASLREIGGELFF
TRBJ1-1 | TRBV18 | CASSPTGGVTEAFF
TRBJ1-4 | TRBV30 | CAWSGTGDEKLFF